These T cell receptor beta chains were read from a single sample in a study of vaccination effects on CD4 cells after COVID-19. Sequenced by immunoSEQ multiplex PCR; TCRdb stores in-frame clones only, minus some. The data hold about 22,000 clones, with around 75% observed a single time. These receptors are not linked to any known antigen. This sample comprised CD4+ T cells from PBMCs cultured with HCoV-NL63 spike peptides, obtained before COVID-19 vaccination. Every receptor here comes from a human donor who received a COVID-19 vaccine. CDR3s include the opening cysteine and the closing phenylalanine or tryptophan. The order of the fields is clone size, D gene, CDR3 length, J gene, V gene, CDR3 DNA, CDR3 protein. D genes are given only for firm matches. Clone sizes are given selectively: once, few, many, or a class where the clone is expanded.

NA | NA | 14 | TRBJ1-5 | TRBV6-5 | TGTGCCAGCCAGTTGGCAGGGGACAAGCAGCCCCAGCATTTT | CASQLAGDKQPQHF
NA | TRBD1 | 15 | TRBJ1-4 | TRBV7-7 | TGTGCTAGCAGCTTCGGACAGGGCCCTAATGAAAAACTGTTTTTT | CASSFGQGPNEKLFF
NA | NA | 16 | TRBJ2-6 | TRBV2 | TGTGCCATTAATCTGGACAGCCTCTCTGGGGCCAACGTCCTGACTTTC | CAINLDSLSGANVLTF
once | NA | 13 | TRBJ2-5 | TRBV19 | TGTGCCAGTAGTCGGGCCAGGCAAGAGACCCAGTACTTC | CASSRARQETQYF
once | NA | 13 | TRBJ2-1 | TRBV10-3 | TGTGCCATCAGTGAGGGGACTTCTAATGAGCAGTTCTTC | CAISEGTSNEQFF
NA | NA | 16 | TRBJ1-1 | TRBV5-5 | TGTGCCAGCAGCCCCGAGGCGGGCAGGGTGAACACTGAAGCTTTCTTT | CASSPEAGRVNTEAFF
NA | TRBD2 | 15 | TRBJ2-5 | TRBV9 | TGTGCCAGCAGCGTAGCGGGGGGGCCAGTAGAGACCCAGTACTTC | CASSVAGGPVETQYF
NA | NA | 15 | TRBJ2-1 | TRBV19 | TGTGCCAGTAGTATAGAAGCAGGGTCCTACAATGAGCAGTTCTTC | CASSIEAGSYNEQFF
few | NA | 11 | TRBJ2-2 | TRBV6-1 | TGTGCCAGCAGTGAAGTCGGGGAGCTGTTTTTT | CASSEVGELFF
NA | NA | 14 | TRBJ1-1 | TRBV6-1 | TGTGCCAGCAGTGAAGGGAACAGGAACACTGAAGCTTTCTTT | CASSEGNRNTEAFF
NA | NA | 15 | TRBJ1-4 | TRBV6-2/TRBV6-3 | TGTGCCAGCAGTCGAGCAACGGCAACTAATGAAAAACTGTTTTTT | CASSRATATNEKLFF
NA | TRBD2 | 14 | TRBJ2-1 | TRBV28 | TGTGCCAGCAGTTCGCTAGCGGGAGATCACGGGCAGTTCTTC | CASSSLAGDHGQFF
NA | TRBD1 | 14 | TRBJ2-1 | TRBV6-2/TRBV6-3 | TGTGCCAGCAGTTTAAGGGCAGGGGGCAATGAGCAGTTCTTC | CASSLRAGGNEQFF
NA | NA | 13 | TRBJ1-2 | TRBV5-1 | TGCGCCAGCAGCTTGGAGGGCTCGAGAGGCTACACCTTC | CASSLEGSRGYTF
few | NA | 13 | TRBJ1-5 | TRBV6-1 | TGTGCCAGCAGTTATGGCTCGGGTCAGCCCCAGCATTTT | CASSYGSGQPQHF
NA | NA | 14 | TRBJ1-3 | TRBV12-5 | TGTGCTAGTGGTTTGGACTTTTCTGGAAACACCATATATTTT | CASGLDFSGNTIYF
once | TRBD1 | 16 | TRBJ2-4 | TRBV27 | TGTGCCAGCAGTTCCCTGCGGGACAGGCCGAAAAACATTCAGTACTTC | CASSSLRDRPKNIQYF
NA | NA | 13 | TRBJ2-7 | TRBV19 | TGTGCCAGTAGTGCACTCGACTCCTACGAGCAGTACTTC | CASSALDSYEQYF
NA | NA | 12 | TRBJ1-3 | TRBV12-3/TRBV12-4 | TGTGCCAGCAGCCACTCTGGAAACACCATATATTTT | CASSHSGNTIYF
few | NA | 16 | TRBJ2-1 | TRBV7-8 | TGTGCCAGCAGCCTCCCCTACTGGGTCTCCTACAATGAGCAGTTCTTC | CASSLPYWVSYNEQFF
NA | NA | 17 | TRBJ1-6 | TRBV5-5 | TGTGCCAGCAGCTTGCAGGGAAGGGTGGCCTATAATTCACCCCTCCACTTT | CASSLQGRVAYNSPLHF
NA | NA | 16 | TRBJ2-7 | TRBV5-1 | TGCGCCAGCAGCCTCCGCGCCCGGGACAAAGGCTACGAGCAGTACTTC | CASSLRARDKGYEQYF
NA | NA | 13 | TRBJ1-6 | TRBV9 | TGTGCCAGCAGCGTAGGACATAATTCACCCCTCCACTTT | CASSVGHNSPLHF
NA | NA | 15 | TRBJ1-2 | TRBV3-1/TRBV3-2 | TGTGCCAGCAGCCAAGCAATTGGAGGAAACTATGGCTACACCTTC | CASSQAIGGNYGYTF
NA | NA | 12 | TRBJ2-1 | TRBV2 | TGTGCCAGCTCTCCAGAAGCGGCAGAGCAGTTCTTC | CASSPEAAEQFF
NA | TRBD1 | 15 | TRBJ1-2 | TRBV18 | TGTGCCAGCTCACCACAGGGACAGGGGGCGGTCGGCTACACCTTC | CASSPQGQGAVGYTF
few | NA | 15 | TRBJ2-1 | TRBV5-6 | TGTGCCAGCAGCCTCAGTCTGGGGAGTGGCGTTGAGCAGTTCTTC | CASSLSLGSGVEQFF
NA | NA | 13 | TRBJ1-2 | TRBV5-1 | TGCGCCAGCAGCCCGATGACAGGCGGTGGCTACACCTTC | CASSPMTGGGYTF
NA | TRBD1 | 14 | TRBJ1-6 | TRBV5-1 | TGCGCCAGCAGCTTGAGACAGGGGAACTCACCCCTCCACTTT | CASSLRQGNSPLHF
NA | TRBD1 | 17 | TRBJ1-1 | TRBV5-1 | TGCGCCAGCAGCTGGACAGGGGGCGCGGGAATGAACACTGAAGCTTTCTTT | CASSWTGGAGMNTEAFF
NA | NA | 15 | TRBJ1-1 | TRBV7-2 | TGTGCCAGCAGCCCCGAAGGGGCGTTGTACGCTGAAGCTTTCTTT | CASSPEGALYAEAFF
NA | NA | 18 | TRBJ1-4 | TRBV11-3 | TGTGCCAGCAGCTTAGCCCGGGGGCGTTGGGTAACTAATGAAAAACTGTTTTTT | CASSLARGRWVTNEKLFF
NA | TRBD1 | 15 | TRBJ1-1 | TRBV28 | TGTGCCAGCAGGAAATCCACAGGGGTGAACACTGAAGCTTTCTTT | CASRKSTGVNTEAFF
NA | NA | 14 | TRBJ2-1 | TRBV3-1/TRBV3-2 | TGTGCCAGCAGCCCACCCGGGATAGGGGATGAGCAGTTCTTC | CASSPPGIGDEQFF